The 23 T cell receptor beta chains presented below share a single source sample, sequenced in a study of CD8+ T cells in alopecia areata. The sequencing template was cDNA reverse transcribed from extracted RNA. Produced via immunoSEQ multiplex PCR; TCRdb's table is partial and in-frame only. The sample holds 100,000 to 150,000 clones, 40% to 55% seen once. Specimen: NKG2D-low CD8+ T cells sorted from blood. These receptors came from a human donor with alopecia areata.

The V and J genes are TRBV19 and TRBJ2-7, with 8 nucleotides matching TRBD2. V lost 3 bases and J lost 2; bases outside the gene matches: 3. CDR3 size: 14 residues. Germline assignment: CDR1 LNHDA and CDR2 SQIVND (reference sequence). Here the CDR3 reads CASSITSGTYEQYF. The CDR3 coding sequence is TGTGCCAGTAGTATCACTAGCGGCACCTACGAGCAGTACTTC.

In this sample, this clone turned up a few times. The chain uses TRBV10-2 and TRBJ2-5; D may be TRBD1 (5 bases). V gave up 8 bases and J gave up 5 bases, with 12 bases separating them. The germline gives CDR1 WSHSY, CDR2 SAAADI. The CDR3 runs 12 residues. CDR3 DNA: TGCGCCAGCCGGCCGGACAATGAGACCCAGTACTTC. Amino acids: CASRPDNETQYF.

This clone was seen a handful of times. This rearrangement joins TRBV29-1 to TRBJ2-5; D may be TRBD2 (6 bases). Germline V CDR1 and CDR2: SQVTM, ANQGSEA. V dropped 5 bases and J dropped 5 bases, with 21 bases sitting between them. This CDR3 is 15 amino acids long. The CDR3 DNA sequence: TGCAGCGTTCGCCGCGAAGGAGGGTTGGAGGAGACCCAGTACTTC. Amino acid sequence: CSVRREGGLEETQYF.

This clone was seen ten or more times. The gene calls are TRBV7-9 and TRBJ1-5; D is ambiguous. Germline loops: CDR1 SEHNR, CDR2 FQNEAQ (reference sequence). With 4 bases removed from V and 5 bases from J, the gap between germline ends came to 6 bases. There are 12 residues in the CDR3. The DNA of the CDR3 is TGTGCCAGCAGCTGGGAAGATCAGCCCCAGCATTTT. The encoded protein is CASSWEDQPQHF.

The rearrangement uses TRBV15 and TRBJ2-3, with D unresolved. Germline V lookup: CDR1 LNHNV, CDR2 YYDKDF (reference sequence). The CDR3 has 16 residues. Trimming cost V 0 bases and J 2 bases, with 12 bases left between them. As DNA, the CDR3 is TGTGCCACCAGCAGAGATCGCGGCAGCTCCACAGATACGCAGTATTTT. Translated, it gives CATSRDRGSSTDTQYF.

This clone was counted a few times. The chain carries TRBV15 and TRBJ2-5; D is possibly TRBD2 (6 bases). Deletions cut 0 bases from V and 7 bases from J, with 12 bases between. The CDR3 has 14 amino acids. Germline-derived CDR1 and CDR2 are LNHNV and YYDKDF (reference sequence). DNA of the CDR3: TGTGCCACCAGCAGAGACAGGGAGGTTGGGACCCAGTACTTC. Protein: CATSRDREVGTQYF. The full variable domain, in which reference TRBV15 and TRBJ2-5 provide the parts outside the CDR3, is DAMVIQNPRYQVTQFGKPVTLSCSQTLNHNVMYWYQQKSSQAPKLLFHYYDKDFNNEADTPDNFQSRRPNTSFCFLDIRSPGLGDTAMYLCATSRDREVGTQYFGPGTRLLVL.

V gene TRBV30 combines with J gene TRBJ2-6, with D possibly being TRBD1 (5 bases). Germline CDR1 GTSNPN, CDR2 SVGIG (reference sequence). The CDR3 covers 14 residues. V lost 2 bases and J lost 2, with 7 bases in between. The CDR3 spells CAWSQGAGANVLTF. The CDR3, as DNA: TGTGCCTGGAGTCAAGGGGCTGGGGCCAACGTCCTGACTTTC.

The chain carries TRBV4-1 and TRBJ2-5; a weak D match, TRBD2 (6 bases). With 0 bases removed from V and 3 bases from J, the gap between germline ends came to 8 bases. The CDR3 has 14 amino acids. CDR1 MGHRA and CDR2 YSYEKL come from the germline V gene. The chain's CDR3 is CASSQEGGEETQYF. The CDR3, as DNA: TGCGCCAGCAGCCAAGAGGGGGGAGAAGAGACCCAGTACTTC.

CDR3 residues: CASSRGQGSTETQYF. Here the CDR3 DNA reads TGCGCCAGCAGCCGCGGACAGGGTTCGACCGAGACCCAGTACTTC. V usage is TRBV4-1 and J usage is TRBJ2-5; 8 bases align to TRBD1. The CDR3 has 15 residues. The V and J ends lost 4 bases and 5 bases, in that order; junction bases with no gene match: 9. In germline, CDR1 is MGHRA, CDR2 YSYEKL.

Only one count was recorded for this clone. The rearrangement joins TRBV29-1 to TRBJ2-7; 8 nucleotides line up with TRBD1. The germline gives CDR1 SQVTM, CDR2 ANQGSEA. This CDR3 spans 15 amino acids. The ends lost 7 bases at V and 2 bases at J; junction bases unmatched: 13. CDR3 in DNA: TGCAGCGGACGCGAGGGGGACAGGATTACCTACGAGCAGTACTTC. This translates into CSGREGDRITYEQYF.

V usage is TRBV4-3 and J usage is TRBJ1-1; no reliable D call. The CDR3 spans 12 residues. Germline loops: CDR1 LGHNA, CDR2 YSLEER. V lost 6 bases and J 3 bases, leaving 8 bases between the germline ends. The DNA for the CDR3 is TGCGCCAGCAGGGGGTTGCACACTGAAGCTTTCTTT. Encoded protein: CASRGLHTEAFF.

This clone is a singleton in its sample. An end of the junction does not agree with germline; a read error may underlie this. J is TRBJ2-7 and V is TRBV11-2, with a possible D match to TRBD2 (5 bases). The germline V gene has CDR1 SGHAT and CDR2 FQNNGV. This CDR3 is built from 11 residues. For the CDR3, the DNA is TGTGCCAGCAGCTTAGTCGGGGAACCCTTCTTC. Amino acids: CASSLVGEPFF. The full variable domain, with the rest looked up from reference TRBV11-2 and TRBJ2-7, is EAGVAQSPRYKIIEKRQSVAFWCNPISGHATLYWYQQILGQGPKLLIQFQNNGVVDDSQLPKDRFSAERLKGVDSTLKIQPAKLEDSAVYLCASSLVGEPFFGPGTRLTVT.

CDR3 DNA sequence: TGTGCCAGCAGTTACTCCTCGGTTCTCCGGGGTTCACCCCTCCACTTT. Translated, it gives CASSYSSVLRGSPLHF. This chain uses TRBV6-5 with TRBJ1-6; D remains ambiguous. Germline assignment: CDR1 MNHEY and CDR2 SVGAGI. V lost 0 bases, J lost 9 bases, and 15 bases lay in between. The CDR3 spans 16 residues.

This clone came up a few times. The V and J genes are TRBV27 and TRBJ2-7; 7 bases line up with TRBD1. Looked up from germline, CDR1 is MNHEY and CDR2 is SMNVEV (reference sequence). This CDR3 is 13 amino acids long. Germline trimming cut 6 bases from V and 1 base from J; bases unmatched to any gene: 3. DNA of the CDR3: TGTGCCAGCAGCGCAGGGGGATCCTACGAGCAGTACTTC. This encodes CASSAGGSYEQYF.

The rearrangement joins TRBV27 to TRBJ2-7, with a possible D match to TRBD1 (6 bases). In germline, CDR1 is MNHEY, CDR2 SMNVEV (reference sequence). V dropped 5 bases and J dropped 10 bases, with 12 bases sitting between them. The CDR3 spans 11 residues. This CDR3 reads CASSEGQFQYF. Written as DNA, the CDR3 is TGTGCCAGCAGTGAAGGACAGTTTCAGTACTTC.

This clone was seen a few times. The chain has TRBV29-1 and TRBJ2-3; 11 nucleotides match TRBD2. Germline V lookup: CDR1 SQVTM, CDR2 ANQGSEA. The CDR3 loop spans 15 amino acids. The V segment lost 7 bases and the J segment 4 bases; nucleotides outside the gene matches: 10. CDR3 region: CSANELAGAADTQYF. Written as DNA, the CDR3 is TGCAGCGCCAACGAACTAGCGGGGGCTGCAGATACGCAGTATTTT.

The J gene is TRBJ2-5, the V gene TRBV23-1; TRBD2 matches 8 bases. TRBV23-1 is labeled an ORF, and its function is uncertain. V trimming: 6 bases; J trimming: 4 bases; junction bases outside the gene matches: 7. The CDR3 has 14 residues. CDR3: CASSRTSRPETQYF. The DNA for the CDR3 is TGCGCCAGCAGCCGGACTAGCAGACCAGAGACCCAGTACTTC.

The V gene is TRBV30, the J gene TRBJ2-1; tentative D call: TRBD2 (6 bases). The germline V gene encodes CDR1 GTSNPN and CDR2 SVGIG (reference sequence). The CDR3 sequence is 12 residues long. Trimming removed 4 bases at V and 10 bases at J, with 14 bases between. CDR3 loop: CAWNSGVGEQFF. In nucleotides, the CDR3 is TGTGCCTGGAACTCGGGGGTTGGCGAGCAGTTCTTC.

This chain links TRBV9 with TRBJ2-5; perhaps TRBD2 as D (5 bases). The CDR3 runs 13 residues. V lost 3 bases to trimming and J lost 0 bases, with 6 bases between them. Looked up from germline, CDR1 is SGDLS and CDR2 is YYNGEE. CDR3 in DNA: TGTGCCAGCAGCGCGGGGTACCAAGAGACCCAGTACTTC. This sequence encodes CASSAGYQETQYF.

The V and J genes are TRBV30 and TRBJ1-1; D unclear. CDR1 GTSNPN and CDR2 SVGIG come from the germline V gene (reference sequence). This CDR3 is built from 11 residues. V dropped 7 bases and J dropped 4 bases, with 10 bases sitting between them. CDR3 sequence (DNA): TGTGCCTCCGGCCTGCGCACTGAAGCTTTCTTT. It specifies CASGLRTEAFF. Full variable domain (rest looked up from reference TRBV30 and TRBJ1-1): SQTIHQWPATLVQPVGSPLSLECTVEGTSNPNLYWYRQAAGRGLQLLFYSVGIGQISSEVPQNLSASRPQDRQFILSSKKLLLSDSGFYLCASGLRTEAFFGQGTRLTVV.

J is TRBJ2-7 and V is TRBV5-6; 9 bases are a match to TRBD2. V gave up 0 bases and J gave up 3 bases; unmatched junction bases: 1. Germline-derived CDR1 and CDR2 are SGHDT and YYEEEE. This CDR3 comprises 14 residues. The CDR3, as DNA: TGTGCCAGCAGCTTGGGACTAGCGGACTACGAGCAGTACTTC. It is translated as CASSLGLADYEQYF.

J is TRBJ1-2 and V is TRBV6-5; no clear D gene. Germline V gene lookup returns CDR1 MNHEY and CDR2 SVGAGI. This CDR3 is 15 amino acids long. The V gene lost 0 bases and the J gene lost 2 bases, with 10 bases spanning the gap. The CDR3 DNA reads TGTGCCAGCAGTTACTCGGTGGGCAACAACTATGGCTACACCTTC. It codes for CASSYSVGNNYGYTF.

This sequence joins TRBV29-1 and TRBJ2-1, with 7 bases fitting TRBD2. The germline gives CDR1 SQVTM, CDR2 ANQGSEA. The CDR3 is 15 amino acids. The V gene end was trimmed by 2 bases and the J gene end by 1 base; junction bases not matched to a gene: 5. The CDR3 sequence is CSVEMVAGSYNEQFF. The DNA for the CDR3 is TGCAGCGTTGAAATGGTAGCGGGTTCCTACAATGAGCAGTTCTTC.